Below, 25 T cell receptor beta chains from the same sample are listed, as sequenced in a study of T cell repertoires in cytomegalovirus infection. No antigen has been identified for these receptors. TCRdb recomputed calls from the reads with MiXCR, one row per CDR3 protein. The sample contains around 430,000 distinct CDR3 sequences, about 42% of which appear only once. This specimen was cultured PBMCs, taken from culture after CMV antigen stimulation. The receptors were gathered from a human donor in good health (CMV status not recorded). Some clones in this sample may be carry-over from other donors' samples.

There are a few counts of this clonotype. The V and J genes are TRBV7-2 and TRBJ2-1; 8 bases are a match to TRBD2. The CDR3 loop spans 14 amino acids. V gave up 4 bases and J gave up 8 bases; unmatched junction bases: 7. Germline loops: CDR1 SGHTA, CDR2 FQGNSA. The CDR3 sequence: CASSWSGSIDEQFF. CDR3 coding DNA: TGTGCCAGCAGCTGGAGCGGGAGTATCGATGAGCAGTTCTTC. Based on the CDR3 plus reference TRBV7-2 and TRBJ2-1, the full variable domain is GAGVSQSPSNKVTEKGKDVELRCDPISGHTALYWYRQSLGQGLEFLIYFQGNSAPDKSGLPSDRFSAERTGGSVSTLTIQRTQQEDSAVYLCASSWSGSIDEQFFGPGTRLTVL.

The CDR3 sequence is CASSFGVTGGGYTF. For the CDR3, the DNA is TGTGCCAGCAGTTTTGGGGTGACAGGGGGAGGCTACACCTTC. V is TRBV7-2 and J is TRBJ1-2; 9 nucleotides line up with TRBD1. V was clipped by 6 bases and J by 8 bases; unmatched bases: 10. The CDR3 consists of 14 residues. Germline CDR1 SGHTA, CDR2 FQGNSA.

The chain uses TRBV5-4 and TRBJ2-7, with D possibly being TRBD1 or TRBD2 (5 bases each). The V gene's germline CDR1 is SGHNT and CDR2 YYREEE (reference sequence). V was cut by 4 bases and J by 3 bases, with 14 bases left in between. There are 14 residues in the CDR3. The CDR3 is CASSPSGSFYEQYF. Here the CDR3 DNA reads TGTGCCAGCAGCCCCTCAGGGAGTTTCTACGAGCAGTACTTC.

The chain carries TRBV7-2 and TRBJ2-1, with D possibly TRBD2 on 6 matching bases. The CDR3 loop spans 16 amino acids. From germline, CDR1 is SGHTA and CDR2 FQGNSA. V gave up 3 bases and J gave up 9 bases, with 21 bases separating them. CDR3 DNA sequence: TGTGCCAGCAGCTTGCGGTTAGGTACGGGAGATGGTGAGCAGTTCTTC. It specifies CASSLRLGTGDGEQFF.

In this sample, this clonotype turned up once. V is TRBV4-3 and J is TRBJ2-2; 8 positions agree with TRBD1. V lost 10 bases and J lost 5; bases outside the gene matches: 18. The CDR3 totals 17 residues. CDR1 and CDR2 from the germline V gene are LGHNA and YSLEER. The DNA for the CDR3 is TGCGCCAAAACGAAGATGGGGTACAGGGGGAGGACCGGGGAGCTGTTTTTT. As protein: CAKTKMGYRGRTGELFF.

The genes are TRBV7-9 and TRBJ2-7; TRBD1 agrees at 8 bases. The CDR3 length is 14 residues. V lost 2 bases, J lost 6 bases, and 6 bases stayed unmatched. Per germline, CDR1 SEHNR and CDR2 FQNEAQ (reference sequence). CDR3 region: CASSLRGQAPEQYF. The CDR3 DNA reads TGTGCCAGCAGCTTAAGGGGACAGGCCCCCGAGCAGTACTTC.

This clonotype was counted a few times. The chain carries TRBV7-8 and TRBJ1-6, with 7 bases that match TRBD1. V lost 1 base, J lost 14 bases, and 20 bases stayed unmatched. Germline CDR1 and CDR2: SGHVS and FQNEAQ. The CDR3 is 18 residues long. This CDR3 reads CASSLERGQTTRRRALHF. The CDR3, as DNA: TGTGCCAGCAGCTTAGAGAGGGGACAGACGACCCGCCGAAGGGCCCTCCACTTT.

V and J are TRBV7-2 and TRBJ2-1; 12 nucleotides line up with TRBD2. The germline V gene encodes CDR1 SGHTA and CDR2 FQGNSA. Losses at the gene ends were 1 base for V and 9 bases for J; bases not matched to a gene: 7. The length of the CDR3 is 16 residues. The CDR3 loop reads CASSLVLAGGLGEQFF. The CDR3 nucleotides are TGTGCCAGCAGCTTAGTCCTAGCGGGAGGGCTAGGTGAGCAGTTCTTC.

In this sample, this clonotype turned up many times. This sequence joins TRBV7-2 and TRBJ2-7; maybe TRBD2 (6 bases). The CDR3 consists of 13 residues. Germline lookup yields CDR1 SGHTA and CDR2 FQGNSA. V shed 5 bases and J shed 7 bases, with 15 bases lying between them. The CDR3 bases are TGTGCCAGCAGCCCTTCCTCGGGGGTAGAGCAGTACTTC. This translates into CASSPSSGVEQYF.

This clonotype has ten or more counts. This rearrangement joins TRBV7-2 to TRBJ2-4; 7 nucleotides line up with TRBD1. The CDR3 consists of 14 residues. With 3 bases clipped from V and 6 bases from J, the junction kept 5 bases outside the gene matches. Germline-derived CDR1 and CDR2 are SGHTA and FQGNSA. CDR3 coding DNA: TGTGCCAGCAGCTTGGAACAGGGGAGAAACATTCAGTACTTC. Amino acids: CASSLEQGRNIQYF.

This clonotype came up a few times. CDR3 in DNA: TGTGCCAGCAGCCAAGAGGCCGGCAGGAACACCGGGGAGCTGTTTTTT. Protein product: CASSQEAGRNTGELFF. The genes are TRBV4-2 and TRBJ2-2; no definite D call. Trimming left V 0 bases short and J 1 base short, with 9 bases between. CDR1 and CDR2 from the germline V gene are LGHNA and YNFKEQ. The CDR3 runs to 16 residues.

This chain uses TRBV18 with TRBJ1-2, with D possibly TRBD1 on 5 matching bases. Germline lookup yields CDR1 KGHSH and CDR2 LQKENI. The CDR3 runs to 14 residues. V lost 3 bases, J lost 3 bases, and 11 bases lay in between. The CDR3 nucleotides read TGTGCCAGCTCACCGAGACAGACTGACTATGGCTACACCTTC. This gives the protein CASSPRQTDYGYTF. The full variable domain, in which reference TRBV18 and TRBJ1-2 provide the parts outside the CDR3, is NAGVMQNPRHLVRRRGQEARLRCSPMKGHSHVYWYRQLPEEGLKFMVYLQKENIIDESGMPKERFSAEFPKEGPSILRIQQVVRGDSAAYFCASSPRQTDYGYTFGSGTRLTVV.

Worth noting for this clonotype: The CDR3 end shows no conserved phenylalanine or tryptophan, and so a read error is likely. The limits of the CDR3 on the DNA are not certain, so only TCRdb's listed CDR3 is given. The chain couples TRBV7-2 to TRBJ2-5; the D call in the table, TRBD1, was not verified against the DNA. CDR1 is SGHTA, CDR2 FQGNSA, per germline. 13 amino acids form the CDR3, both terminal residues included. The CDR3 sequence is CASSPAPVSSLSS.

About this clonotype itself: The junction and the germline gene differ at one end; a read error may be behind it. The chain employs TRBV5-3 and TRBJ2-1; TRBD2 matches at 7 bases. TRBV5-3 is an ORF; its function is uncertain. CDR3 length equals 13 residues. The CDR3 DNA is TGTGCCAGCAGCTTGAGCGGGGTGCCTGAGCAGTTCTTC. It yields the protein CASSLSGVPEQFF.

This rearrangement joins TRBV28 to TRBJ2-1, with D possibly TRBD2 on 7 matching bases. Trimming pared 8 bases from V and 0 bases from J, leaving 17 bases between. CDR1 and CDR2 (germline): MDHEN, SYDVKM. The CDR3 is 16 residues long. The CDR3 region has the DNA TGTGCCAGCCACCGGGGGCGGGGGAGCTCCTACAATGAGCAGTTCTTC. It codes for CASHRGRGSSYNEQFF.

This clonotype has only a few counts. The chain recombines TRBV7-2 with TRBJ2-3; 7 nucleotides match TRBD2. The CDR3 loop spans 15 amino acids. With V trimmed by 5 bases and J by 0 bases, 5 bases remained unmatched. Germline V gene sequence: CDR1 SGHTA, CDR2 FQGNSA. CDR3 residues: CASSRSGPSTDTQYF. DNA for the CDR3: TGTGCCAGCAGCCGTAGCGGGCCTAGCACAGATACGCAGTATTTT.

This chain uses TRBV20-1 with TRBJ1-5, with D perhaps TRBD1 (6 bases). This CDR3 contains 15 residues. V lost 5 bases, J lost 1 base, and 15 bases lay in between. Germline CDR1 reads DFQATT; CDR2 reads SNEGSKA (reference sequence). The CDR3 sequence is CSAPKQGLSNQPQHF. CDR3 nucleotides: TGCAGTGCTCCCAAACAGGGCCTAAGCAATCAGCCCCAGCATTTT.

This chain links TRBV19 with TRBJ1-2; D might be TRBD1 (6 bases). The germline V and J ends were trimmed by 7 bases and 6 bases, with 15 bases remaining between them. Germline values: CDR1 LNHDA, CDR2 SQIVND (reference sequence). The CDR3 spans 13 residues. The CDR3 loop reads CASKTGFRDGYTF. Here the CDR3 DNA reads TGTGCCAGTAAGACAGGTTTTCGGGATGGCTACACCTTC.

The rearrangement uses TRBV6-2 or TRBV6-3 and TRBJ2-7; weak D call: TRBD1 (5 bases). The germline V and J ends were trimmed by 9 bases and 3 bases, with 9 bases remaining between them. This CDR3 comprises 11 residues. CDR1 is MNHEY, CDR2 SVGEGT, per germline. The CDR3 is CASGRDYEQYF. The CDR3 nucleotides read TGTGCCAGTGGCAGGGACTACGAGCAGTACTTC.

Only a few counts were recorded for this clonotype. The chain employs TRBV5-1 and TRBJ2-5; TRBD2 aligns across 9 bases. The CDR3 is 14 amino acids. J was trimmed by 8 bases and V by 0 bases; bases with no gene match: 5. CDR1 is SGHRS and CDR2 is YFSETQ in the germline V gene. CDR3 coding DNA: TGCGCCAGCAGCTTGGAGCCTAGCGGGGATACCCAGTACTTC. Translating gives CASSLEPSGDTQYF.

This chain connects TRBV12-3 or TRBV12-4 to TRBJ2-1, with 10 nucleotides matching TRBD1. Trimming removed 4 bases from V and 4 bases from J; junction bases left unmatched: 4. This CDR3 spans 15 amino acids. The CDR3 coding sequence is TGTGCCAGCAGTTCCGGGACAGGGGTATACAATGAGCAGTTCTTC. Protein sequence: CASSSGTGVYNEQFF.

The CDR3 DNA reads TGCAGTGCCGAACCGGGCTCTCCTTTACCGGGGAATTCACCCCTCCACTTT. Translation gives CSAEPGSPLPGNSPLHF. The V gene is TRBV20-1, the J gene TRBJ1-6; no reliable D call. Per the germline V gene, CDR1 is DFQATT and CDR2 is SNEGSKA (reference sequence). This CDR3 contains 17 residues. V was trimmed by 6 bases and J by 7 bases, leaving 25 bases between them.

The chain joins TRBV7-2 to TRBJ1-4; maybe TRBD1 (6 bases). Germline CDR1 is SGHTA and CDR2 is FQGNSA. This CDR3 comprises 14 residues. Trimming left V 5 bases short and J 7 bases short, with 14 bases between. In DNA form, the CDR3 reads TGTGCCAGCAGCGAGGGGGGGGCTCGTGAAAAACTGTTTTTT. This translates into CASSEGGAREKLFF. Full variable domain (missing parts from reference TRBV7-2 and TRBJ1-4): GAGVSQSPSNKVTEKGKDVELRCDPISGHTALYWYRQSLGQGLEFLIYFQGNSAPDKSGLPSDRFSAERTGGSVSTLTIQRTQQEDSAVYLCASSEGGAREKLFFGSGTQLSVL.

The rearrangement joins TRBV24-1 to TRBJ1-5; D remains unclear. Deletions cut 3 bases from V and 3 bases from J, with 8 bases between. The CDR3 runs 14 residues. Germline V gene data show CDR1 as KGHDR and CDR2 as SFDVKD. The CDR3 DNA reads TGTGCCACCAGTGATGGACTGAACAATCAGCCCCAGCATTTT. Amino acids: CATSDGLNNQPQHF.

This chain joins TRBV20-1 and TRBJ1-4; D unresolved. Per germline, CDR1 DFQATT and CDR2 SNEGSKA (reference sequence). The CDR3 is made up of 15 amino acids. With 0 bases removed from V and 8 bases from J, the gap between germline ends came to 16 bases. This chain's CDR3 is CSARDSIAGPEKLFF. In DNA, the CDR3 is TGCAGTGCTAGAGATAGTATAGCAGGACCGGAAAAACTGTTTTTT.